The rows below give T cell receptor beta chains drawn from one sample of a study of cytomegalovirus exposure and HLA in healthy donors. Generated by immunoSEQ multiplex PCR, the TCRdb table keeps only in-frame clones and is missing some. The sample holds roughly 80,000 clones, 80% seen once. The sample was PBMCs. Receptors were obtained from a male donor in good health and CMV-seronegative. Both conserved end residues are part of each CDR3. A D gene is named only where the DNA matches it firmly. A clone size is listed for some rows: how often the clone was seen (once, few, many), or a class if it is expanded.

>NA|TRBV28|TRBD2|TRBJ2-1
CASSLPGLANEQFF
TGTGCCAGCAGTTTACCGGGACTAGCGAATGAGCAGTTCTTC
>few|TRBV14|TRBD1|TRBJ2-3
CASSHRTGGADTQYF
TGTGCCAGCAGCCATAGGACAGGGGGCGCAGATACGCAGTATTTT
>NA|TRBV4-1|NA|TRBJ1-2
CASSQEPNPQGYYGYTF
TGCGCCAGCAGCCAAGAACCAAACCCACAGGGCTACTATGGCTACACCTTC
>few|TRBV7-6|NA|TRBJ2-5
CATYPGAAGLETQYF
TGTGCCACCTACCCAGGGGCAGCGGGGCTAGAGACCCAGTACTTC
>NA|TRBV30|TRBD1|TRBJ2-7
CAWSETGLPYEQYF
TGTGCCTGGAGTGAGACAGGGCTGCCCTACGAGCAGTACTTC
>NA|TRBV7-9|NA|TRBJ1-2
CASDVGTSGYTF
TGTGCCAGCGATGTGGGGACAAGTGGCTACACCTTC
>NA|TRBV4-3|TRBD1|TRBJ2-2
CASSQGWDRGGELFF
TGCGCCAGCAGCCAGGGCTGGGACAGGGGAGGGGAGCTGTTTTTT
>few|TRBV6-6|TRBD1|TRBJ1-1
CASSYPKGQMNTEAFF
TGTGCCAGCAGTTACCCTAAGGGACAGATGAACACTGAAGCTTTCTTT
>NA|TRBV2|TRBD1|TRBJ1-1
CASRRGQIREAFF
TGTGCCAGCAGGAGGGGACAGATCCGAGAAGCTTTCTTT
>NA|TRBV5-8|NA|TRBJ1-3
CASSRQDPYF
TGTGCCAGCAGCAGGCAGGATCCGTATTTT
>few|TRBV5-4|TRBD2|TRBJ2-2
CASSPRTSGNTGELFF
TGTGCCAGCAGCCCTAGGACTAGCGGGAACACCGGGGAGCTGTTTTTT
>NA|TRBV19|TRBD1|TRBJ2-6
CASAETGPGANVLTF
TGTGCCAGTGCCGAGACAGGGCCCGGGGCCAACGTCCTGACTTTC
>NA|TRBV10-3|TRBD2|TRBJ2-3
CAISYGLAGASDTQYF
TGTGCCATCAGTTATGGACTAGCGGGAGCGTCAGATACGCAGTATTTT
>NA|TRBV9|TRBD1|TRBJ2-5
CASSEGTGESETQYF
TGTGCCAGCAGCGAGGGGACAGGGGAATCGGAGACCCAGTACTTC
>NA|TRBV6-6|NA|TRBJ1-2
CASSYGSAGGYTF
TGTGCCAGCAGTTACGGCTCGGCGGGTGGCTACACCTTC
>NA|TRBV5-4|TRBD2|TRBJ2-5
CASRTGGEETQYF
TGTGCCAGCAGAACCGGGGGGGAAGAGACCCAGTACTTC
>few|TRBV12-5|NA|TRBJ2-5
CASGLPNQETQYF
TGTGCTAGTGGTTTGCCCAACCAAGAGACCCAGTACTTC
>once|TRBV2|NA|TRBJ2-7
CASRGSGFDEQYF
TGTGCCAGCAGGGGATCGGGGTTCGACGAGCAGTACTTC
>NA|TRBV30|TRBD1|TRBJ1-3
CAWRAQGFGNTIYF
TGTGCCTGGAGGGCACAGGGGTTTGGAAACACCATATATTTT
>NA|TRBV2|TRBD1|TRBJ2-7
CASITGTGVPVEQYF
TGTGCCAGCATAACCGGGACAGGGGTCCCTGTGGAGCAGTACTTC